This T cell receptor (beta chain) derives from a study of T cells in localized non-small cell lung cancer. In regard to this clone: Its antigen remains unknown.

Study-level points and caveats: Median detection of top 100 tumor clones in adjacent lung was over 45 clones.

Sequenced by immunoSEQ multiplex PCR; TCRdb stores in-frame clones only, minus some. The data contain 7,500 to 9,000 clones, around 87% of them singletons. Germline CDR1 is SGHRS and CDR2 is YFSETQ. The CDR3 sequence is 15 residues long. V gave up 0 bases and J gave up 5 bases; unmatched junction bases: 5. The chain carries TRBV5-1 and TRBJ2-3; 8 nucleotides match TRBD1. The sample here was peripheral blood, taken before any cancer treatment. The TCR sequence derives from a male donor at least 60 years old with stage III lung adenocarcinoma. CDR3 sequence: CASSLGSTGGDTQYF. Written as DNA, the CDR3 is TGCGCCAGCAGCTTGGGCTCTACAGGGGGAGATACGCAGTATTTT.